This T cell receptor (beta chain) was sequenced for a study of T cell repertoires in cytomegalovirus infection. Study details: Public signatures in TCR beta pointed to CMV infection and matching HLA type.

This clonotype was detected only a few times. This CDR3 comprises 14 residues. V trimming: 4 bases; J trimming: 5 bases; junction bases outside the gene matches: 5. From germline, CDR1 is LGHDT and CDR2 YNNKEL (reference sequence). TCRdb independently ran MiXCR on the reads; one entry per CDR3 protein. Of fewer than 200,000 distinct CDR3 sequences listed, roughly an eighth are singletons. V gene TRBV3-1 combines with J gene TRBJ2-4; TRBD1 aligns across 7 bases. The clonotype comes from a human donor in good health (CMV status not recorded). Some clones in this sample may be carry-over from other donors' samples. Sequencing was done on a sample of PBMCs. The CDR3 reads CASSLGGLQNIQYF. The CDR3, as DNA: TGTGCCAGCAGCCTAGGGGGCTTACAAAACATTCAGTACTTC.